This entry concerns a single TCR beta chain. The V gene's germline CDR1 is MNHNY and CDR2 SVGAGI (reference sequence). Trimming shortened V by 5 bases and J by 1 base, and 14 bases separated the two germline ends. This CDR3 is 15 amino acids long. The data derive from a study of blood T cell repertoires in COVID-19. Study-level background: Samples came from the United States, Italy and Spain, spanning acute and convalescent COVID-19. The cDNA or gDNA used as material had been derived from T cells, B-cell-depleted T cells, or PBMCs.

In the study's own analysis: How many nucleated cells were present was estimated from reference gene primer amplification. Data came from immunoSEQ multiplex PCR; TCRdb stores just in-frame clones and leaves some out. The DNA was the basis for D and trimming; V, J and clone size are from that table. The sample yields approximately 210,000 clones, around four fifths seen once. The rearrangement joins TRBV6-6 to TRBJ1-1; TRBD1 is a possible D gene (5 bases). The sample was peripheral blood. This clonotype was sampled from a man aged 25 to 40 with active or convalescent COVID-19. CDR3 sequence (DNA): TGTGCCAGCAGTCCACACCTCACAGGGAACACTGAAGCTTTCTTT. This gives the protein CASSPHLTGNTEAFF.